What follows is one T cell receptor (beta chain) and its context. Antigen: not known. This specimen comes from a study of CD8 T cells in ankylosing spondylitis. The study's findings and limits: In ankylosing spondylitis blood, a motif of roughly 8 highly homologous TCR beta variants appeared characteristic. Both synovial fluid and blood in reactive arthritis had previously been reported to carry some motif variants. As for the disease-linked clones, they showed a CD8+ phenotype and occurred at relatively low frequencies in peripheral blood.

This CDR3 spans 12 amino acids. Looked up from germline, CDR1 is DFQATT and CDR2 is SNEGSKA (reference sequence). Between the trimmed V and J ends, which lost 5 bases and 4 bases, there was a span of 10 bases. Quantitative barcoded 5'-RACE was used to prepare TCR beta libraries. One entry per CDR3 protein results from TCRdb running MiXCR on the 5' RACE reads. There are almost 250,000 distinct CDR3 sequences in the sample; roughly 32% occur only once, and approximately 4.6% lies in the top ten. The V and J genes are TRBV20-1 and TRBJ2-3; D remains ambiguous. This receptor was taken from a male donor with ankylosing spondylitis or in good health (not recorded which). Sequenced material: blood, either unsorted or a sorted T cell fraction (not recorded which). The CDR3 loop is CSAAPRSDTQYF. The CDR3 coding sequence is TGCAGTGCTGCCCCCCGTTCAGATACGCAGTATTTT.